This T cell receptor (beta chain) is from a study of regulatory T cells in long-lasting Graves disease. Through Arm-PCR of CDR3 regions and iRepertoire HTBI primers, TCR beta libraries were built. TCRdb re-derived calls from the multiplex PCR reads in MiXCR, one entry per CDR3 protein. Among roughly 380,000 distinct CDR3 sequences listed, 15% to 18% were seen once. This CDR3 has 16 amino acids. Germline CDR1 and CDR2: GTSNPN and SVGIG (reference sequence). V was shortened by 4 bases and J by 1 base, with 16 bases between the two germline ends. Regarding time point: newly diagnosed GD, antithyroid drugs for less than 3 months. PBMC RNA served as the TCR library source.

The sample consisted of peripheral blood mononuclear cells (PBMCs), taken at new diagnosis, from a patient treated with antithyroid drugs. V usage is TRBV30 and J usage is TRBJ1-4, with D possibly being TRBD1 (5 bases). The sequence was collected from a female donor with Graves disease. CDR3 in amino acids: CAWKNQPGRTNEKLFF. For the CDR3, the DNA is TGTGCCTGGAAAAATCAACCAGGGAGAACTAATGAAAAACTGTTTTTT. Full variable domain (remainder filled in from reference TRBV30 and TRBJ1-4): SQTIHQWPATLVQPVGSPLSLECTVEGTSNPNLYWYRQAAGRGLQLLFYSVGIGQISSEVPQNLSASRPQDRQFILSSKKLLLSDSGFYLCAWKNQPGRTNEKLFFGSGTQLSVL.